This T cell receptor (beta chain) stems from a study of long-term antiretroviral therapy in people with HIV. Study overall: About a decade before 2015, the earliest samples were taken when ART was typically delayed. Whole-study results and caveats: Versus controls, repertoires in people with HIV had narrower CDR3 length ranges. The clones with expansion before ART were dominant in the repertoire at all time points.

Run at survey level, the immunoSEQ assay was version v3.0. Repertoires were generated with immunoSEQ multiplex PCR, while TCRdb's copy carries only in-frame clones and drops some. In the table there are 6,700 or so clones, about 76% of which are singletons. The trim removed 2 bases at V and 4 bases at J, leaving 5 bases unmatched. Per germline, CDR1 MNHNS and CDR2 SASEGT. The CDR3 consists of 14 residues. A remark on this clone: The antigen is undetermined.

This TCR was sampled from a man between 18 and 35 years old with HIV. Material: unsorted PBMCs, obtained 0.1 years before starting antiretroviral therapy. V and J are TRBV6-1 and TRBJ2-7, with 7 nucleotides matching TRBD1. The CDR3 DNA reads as TGTGCCAGCAGTGAAATTACAGGGGATTACGAGCAGTACGTC. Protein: CASSEITGDYEQYV.